This T cell receptor beta chain comes out of a study of cytomegalovirus exposure and HLA in healthy donors. Background on the study: There were 350 to 450 genotyped donors. Of these, 75% to 85% fell in the genetic ancestry cluster associated with self-reported Caucasian donors.

PCR used 60 Vbeta primers and 13 Jbeta primers. Data came from immunoSEQ multiplex PCR; TCRdb stores just in-frame clones and leaves some out. The table has around 90,000 clones, 62% seen once. Germline V lookup: CDR1 SGHNT, CDR2 YYREEE (reference sequence). The V end was cut by 9 bases, the J end by 0 bases, with 22 bases between. The CDR3 covers 17 residues. This clonotype was sampled from a woman in her twenties or thirties in good health and CMV-seropositive. The V and J genes are TRBV5-4 and TRBJ2-1; the D gene is possibly TRBD1 (6 bases). Material for sequencing was PBMCs. The DNA for the CDR3 is TGTGCCACCAGGCCCCACGCAGGGGCGAGCTCCTACAATGAGCAGTTCTTC. The encoded protein is CATRPHAGASSYNEQFF.